Listed below are T cell receptor beta chains from one sample, sequenced in a study of blood T cells in healthy people across ages. TCRdb passed the 5' RACE reads through MiXCR, listing each CDR3 protein once. The sample has roughly 500,000 distinct CDR3 sequences; 20% to 30% are singletons. This sample was also put to use in a study of T cells of mothers and their children.

The sample comprised blood. The receptors were gathered from a boy aged 10-17 years in good health. CDR3s leave out the opening cysteine and the closing phenylalanine or tryptophan.

CDR3aa: ASSLRQEGTQY
j_gene: TRBJ2-5
v_gene: TRBV12-3/TRBV12-4

CDR3aa: ASSFQGNTEAF
j_gene: TRBJ1-1
v_gene: TRBV7-3

CDR3aa: ASSLTEGGTGELF
j_gene: TRBJ2-2
v_gene: TRBV4-3

CDR3aa: SVDSAAADTQY
j_gene: TRBJ2-3
v_gene: TRBV29-1

CDR3aa: ASSFGRMNTEAF
j_gene: TRBJ1-1
v_gene: TRBV5-5

CDR3aa: ASSLGNSRGDGYT
j_gene: TRBJ1-2
v_gene: TRBV5-5

CDR3aa: ASRRDRGFEAKNIQY
j_gene: TRBJ2-4
v_gene: TRBV2

CDR3aa: SAGGGPRSSYNEQF
j_gene: TRBJ2-1
v_gene: TRBV20-1

CDR3aa: SVEQEGSSYEQY
j_gene: NA
v_gene: TRBV29-1

CDR3aa: ASSVQGYPYEQY
j_gene: TRBJ2-7
v_gene: TRBV9

CDR3aa: ASSLLFPEGDGYT
j_gene: TRBJ1-2
v_gene: TRBV28

CDR3aa: ASSQGLAGGPNTGELF
j_gene: TRBJ2-2
v_gene: TRBV5-5

CDR3aa: SARDLVSSYNEQF
j_gene: TRBJ2-1
v_gene: TRBV20-1

CDR3aa: ASSVSGRTYEQY
j_gene: TRBJ2-7
v_gene: TRBV25-1

CDR3aa: ASRRLESSYEQY
j_gene: TRBJ2-7
v_gene: TRBV27

CDR3aa: ASSHPTVNTGELF
j_gene: TRBJ2-2
v_gene: TRBV28

CDR3aa: SASSLTNNEQF
j_gene: TRBJ2-1
v_gene: TRBV20-1

CDR3aa: ASSSRGVNTEAF
j_gene: TRBJ1-1
v_gene: TRBV27

CDR3aa: ASSSAPTANTGELF
j_gene: TRBJ2-2
v_gene: TRBV7-9

CDR3aa: SAGASGRGSFEQY
j_gene: TRBJ2-7
v_gene: TRBV20-1

CDR3aa: ASSEARGGGFSGANVLT
j_gene: TRBJ2-6
v_gene: TRBV6-1

CDR3aa: ASSREEVSYNEQF
j_gene: TRBJ2-1
v_gene: TRBV4-1

CDR3aa: ASSLDGGRTGELF
j_gene: TRBJ2-2
v_gene: TRBV12-3/TRBV12-4

CDR3aa: ASSQGTGTRNEQF
j_gene: TRBJ2-1
v_gene: TRBV4-2

CDR3aa: ASSPQGFYSGANVLT
j_gene: TRBJ2-6
v_gene: TRBV27

CDR3aa: SVEDGERNTEAF
j_gene: TRBJ1-1
v_gene: TRBV29-1

CDR3aa: ASNHSGRSYNEQF
j_gene: TRBJ2-1
v_gene: TRBV28

CDR3aa: ASSLGTGGNTGELF
j_gene: TRBJ2-2
v_gene: TRBV3-1

CDR3aa: ASSVEVGYEQY
j_gene: TRBJ2-7
v_gene: TRBV9

CDR3aa: ASSQEIARHNEQF
j_gene: TRBJ2-1
v_gene: TRBV4-3

CDR3aa: ASSPGQLGGYT
j_gene: TRBJ1-2
v_gene: TRBV9

CDR3aa: SVPRGGEQF
j_gene: TRBJ2-1
v_gene: TRBV29-1

CDR3aa: SATGTGGLISEKLF
j_gene: TRBJ1-4
v_gene: TRBV20-1

CDR3aa: SVRSMTYNEQF
j_gene: TRBJ2-1
v_gene: TRBV29-1

CDR3aa: ASRLGGAGSYEQY
j_gene: TRBJ2-7
v_gene: TRBV27

CDR3aa: ASSGQATINEKLF
j_gene: TRBJ1-4
v_gene: TRBV12-3/TRBV12-4

CDR3aa: ASIHKPSTDTQY
j_gene: TRBJ2-3
v_gene: TRBV2

CDR3aa: ASSVQGGGEQF
j_gene: NA
v_gene: TRBV25-1

CDR3aa: AGSFLLGQTKFSYEQY
j_gene: NA
v_gene: TRBV28

CDR3aa: ASSYSGKQQQF
j_gene: NA
v_gene: TRBV6-5

CDR3aa: ASSEMTGTYEQY
j_gene: NA
v_gene: TRBV2

CDR3aa: ASSLRGSTNTIY
j_gene: TRBJ1-3
v_gene: TRBV5-6

CDR3aa: ASSLSRILFTEAF
j_gene: TRBJ1-1
v_gene: TRBV27

CDR3aa: ASSQKYVAGEDYNEQF
j_gene: TRBJ2-1
v_gene: TRBV14

CDR3aa: ASSFGPSRPDTQY
j_gene: TRBJ2-3
v_gene: TRBV18

CDR3aa: ASSGTLGPGPTEAF
j_gene: TRBJ1-1
v_gene: TRBV9

CDR3aa: ASSLRSGSFNEQF
j_gene: TRBJ2-1
v_gene: TRBV7-2

CDR3aa: ASSLAGTSTDTQY
j_gene: TRBJ2-3
v_gene: TRBV5-1

CDR3aa: ASSPARAGIFGYT
j_gene: TRBJ1-2
v_gene: TRBV3-1

CDR3aa: ASSPRQLQRGNVLT
j_gene: TRBJ2-6
v_gene: TRBV6-2/TRBV6-3

CDR3aa: SANTYDRVGTEAF
j_gene: TRBJ1-1
v_gene: TRBV20-1

CDR3aa: SASFIQTSFLQETQY
j_gene: TRBJ2-5
v_gene: TRBV20-1